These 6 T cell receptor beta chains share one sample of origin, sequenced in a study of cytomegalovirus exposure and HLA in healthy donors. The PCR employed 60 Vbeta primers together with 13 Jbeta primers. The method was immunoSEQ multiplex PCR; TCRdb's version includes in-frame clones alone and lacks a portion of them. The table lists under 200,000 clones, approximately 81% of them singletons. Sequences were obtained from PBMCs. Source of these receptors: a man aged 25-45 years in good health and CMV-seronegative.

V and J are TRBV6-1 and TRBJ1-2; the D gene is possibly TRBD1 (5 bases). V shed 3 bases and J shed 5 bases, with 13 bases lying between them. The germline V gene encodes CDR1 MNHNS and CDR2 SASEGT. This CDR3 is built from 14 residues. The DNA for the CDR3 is TGTGCCAGCAGTGAGATAGTCGGGGGGTATGGCTACACCTTC. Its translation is CASSEIVGGYGYTF.

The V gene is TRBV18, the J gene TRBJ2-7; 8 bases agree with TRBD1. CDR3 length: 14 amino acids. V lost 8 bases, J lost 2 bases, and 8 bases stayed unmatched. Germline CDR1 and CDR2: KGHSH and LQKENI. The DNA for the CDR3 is TGTGCCAGCCCTAGGGACAGGCCTACCTACGAGCAGTACTTC. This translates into CASPRDRPTYEQYF.

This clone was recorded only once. The CDR3 DNA reads TGCAGCGTTGAACGGAATGAAAAACTGTTTTTT. It yields the protein CSVERNEKLFF. The genes are TRBV29-1 and TRBJ1-4; D remains unclear. The V gene's germline CDR1 is SQVTM and CDR2 ANQGSEA. This CDR3 contains 11 residues. Trimming removed 2 bases from V and 5 bases from J, with 3 bases in between.

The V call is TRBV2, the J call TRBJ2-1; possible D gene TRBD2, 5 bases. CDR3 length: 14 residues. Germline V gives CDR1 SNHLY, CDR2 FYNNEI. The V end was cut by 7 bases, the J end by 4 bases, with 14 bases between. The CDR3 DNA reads TGTGCCAGCAACGAGCGGAGGTGGTACAATGAGCAGTTCTTC. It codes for CASNERRWYNEQFF.

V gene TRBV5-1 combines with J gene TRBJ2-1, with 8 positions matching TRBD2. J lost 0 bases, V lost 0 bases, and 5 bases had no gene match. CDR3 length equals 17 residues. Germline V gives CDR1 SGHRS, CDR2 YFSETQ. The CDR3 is CASSLGGLVSSYNEQFF. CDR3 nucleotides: TGCGCCAGCAGCTTGGGGGGACTAGTCAGCTCCTACAATGAGCAGTTCTTC.

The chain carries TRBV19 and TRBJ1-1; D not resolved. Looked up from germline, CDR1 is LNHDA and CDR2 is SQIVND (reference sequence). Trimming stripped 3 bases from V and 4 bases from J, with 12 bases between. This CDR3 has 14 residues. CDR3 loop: CASSMFSGGTEAFF. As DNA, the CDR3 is TGTGCCAGTAGTATGTTCAGTGGCGGCACTGAAGCTTTCTTT.